The 14 T cell receptor beta chains presented below share a single source sample, sequenced in a study of blood T cell repertoires in COVID-19. The method was immunoSEQ multiplex PCR; TCRdb's version includes in-frame clones alone and lacks a portion of them. The table lists over 130,000 clones, less than 90% of them singletons. The sequenced sample consisted of peripheral blood. These receptors all come from a human donor with COVID-19, enrolled during active disease. The donor label of this sample is uncertain.

This sequence joins TRBV30 and TRBJ1-2, with a possible D match to TRBD1 (5 bases). The CDR3 has 14 amino acids. Germline CDR1 and CDR2: GTSNPN and SVGIG (reference sequence). The V and J ends lost 0 bases and 7 bases respectively, with 15 bases between them. The CDR3 loop is CAWSVLGGSFGYTF. The CDR3 DNA is TGTGCCTGGAGTGTACTGGGGGGATCCTTTGGCTACACCTTC.

This clone came up a few times. The J gene is TRBJ1-6, the V gene TRBV12-5, with TRBD1 identical over 8 bases. The V gene end was trimmed by 9 bases and the J gene end by 8 bases; junction bases not matched to a gene: 9. Germline-derived CDR1 and CDR2 are LGHNT and FRNRAP. The CDR3 is 14 residues long. The DNA for the CDR3 is TGTGCTAGCCAACTACAGGGGGGGTATTCACCCCTCCACTTT. Encoded protein: CASQLQGGYSPLHF.

The rearrangement joins TRBV27 to TRBJ2-7; perhaps TRBD2 as D (6 bases). Deletions cut 5 bases from V and 6 bases from J, with 14 bases between. Germline CDR1 MNHEY, CDR2 SMNVEV (reference sequence). CDR3 length: 13 residues. The CDR3 sequence is CASSRDLTREQYF. Written as DNA, the CDR3 is TGTGCCAGCAGTCGGGACTTAACGCGCGAGCAGTACTTC.

The V gene is TRBV4-1, the J gene TRBJ1-1; D gene unclear. CDR1 and CDR2 from the germline V gene are MGHRA and YSYEKL. CDR3 length: 16 residues. V lost 0 bases, J lost 0 bases, and 11 bases lay in between. This CDR3 is CASSQDRGVMNTEAFF. DNA for the CDR3: TGCGCCAGCAGCCAAGATCGCGGGGTCATGAACACTGAAGCTTTCTTT.

The chain joins TRBV5-1 to TRBJ1-4; D might be TRBD1 (5 bases). CDR3 size: 15 residues. In germline, CDR1 is SGHRS, CDR2 YFSETQ. V lost 0 bases, J lost 6 bases, and 12 bases lay in between. The CDR3 bases are TGCGCCAGCAGCTTGGATGGGGCGAGATATGAAAAACTGTTTTTT. It translates to CASSLDGARYEKLFF. Combining the CDR3 with reference TRBV5-1 and TRBJ1-4 gives the whole variable domain KAGVTQTPRYLIKTRGQQVTLSCSPISGHRSVSWYQQTPGQGLQFLFEYFSETQRNKGNFPGRFSGRQFSNSRSEMNVSTLELGDSALYLCASSLDGARYEKLFFGSGTQLSVL.

This chain uses TRBV7-2 with TRBJ1-1; D is unresolved. The V gene's germline CDR1 is SGHTA and CDR2 FQGNSA. The CDR3 runs to 13 residues. Trimming took off 5 bases at V and 0 bases at J, with 7 bases between the two ends. The CDR3 reads CASSETVNTEAFF. The DNA of the CDR3 is TGTGCCAGCAGCGAAACTGTGAACACTGAAGCTTTCTTT.

This sequence joins TRBV11-3 and TRBJ2-5; 7 bases are shared with TRBD2. V dropped 4 bases and J dropped 3; count of bases not matched to a gene: 8. This CDR3 contains 15 residues. Germline CDR1 and CDR2: SGHNT and YENEEA. The CDR3 nucleotides read TGTGCCAGCAGCTCCTCCCCGGCGGGGGAAGAGACCCAGTACTTC. As protein: CASSSSPAGEETQYF.

The chain has TRBV6-5 and TRBJ1-6; D is uncertain. This CDR3 comprises 13 residues. From germline, CDR1 is MNHEY and CDR2 SVGAGI. The V and J ends lost 4 bases and 5 bases respectively, with 6 bases between them. The DNA of the CDR3 is TGTGCCAGCAGTTTAAACAATAATTCACCCCTCCACTTT. Its translation is CASSLNNNSPLHF.

This clone has a handful of counts. The rearrangement links TRBV7-2 to TRBJ1-3; D possibly corresponds to TRBD1 (5 bases). This CDR3 has 15 residues. Trimming removed 5 bases at V and 3 bases at J, with 14 bases between. Germline CDR1 SGHTA, CDR2 FQGNSA. The CDR3 sequence is CASSPGGAGGNTIYF. The CDR3 coding sequence is TGTGCCAGCAGCCCCGGAGGGGCGGGTGGAAACACCATATATTTT.

This chain joins TRBV5-1 and TRBJ2-7; TRBD2 matches 12 bases. V lost 3 bases, J lost 4 bases, and 5 bases stayed unmatched. Germline CDR1 and CDR2: SGHRS and YFSETQ. The CDR3 consists of 15 residues. CDR3 amino acids: CASSYRLAGEYEQYF. The CDR3 DNA reads as TGCGCCAGCAGCTACCGACTAGCGGGAGAATACGAGCAGTACTTC.

The chain couples TRBV3-1 (or the pseudogene TRBV3-2) to TRBJ1-3; D perhaps matches TRBD1 (5 bases). In germline, CDR1 is LGHDT, CDR2 YNNKEL (reference sequence). Trimming stripped 3 bases from V and 6 bases from J, with 15 bases between. This CDR3 has 15 residues. The CDR3 region has the DNA TGTGCCAGCAGCCAGGGACTGGGTATAACAAACACCATATATTTT. As protein: CASSQGLGITNTIYF.

The genes are TRBV6-5 and TRBJ1-6; D is possibly TRBD1 (5 bases). Germline V CDR1 and CDR2: MNHEY, SVGAGI. The CDR3 extends over 15 amino acids. Trimming pared 6 bases from V and 5 bases from J, leaving 14 bases between. DNA of the CDR3: TGTGCCAGCAGACCGAGGTGGGGGGATAATTCACCCCTCCACTTT. It specifies CASRPRWGDNSPLHF.

The rearrangement links TRBV3-1 (or the pseudogene TRBV3-2) to TRBJ1-2; 10 nucleotides agree with TRBD1. This CDR3 comprises 16 residues. Unmatched junction bases numbered 12, after V lost 3 bases and J lost 8 bases. Germline CDR1 LGHDT, CDR2 YNNKEL (reference sequence). The CDR3, as DNA: TGTGCCAGCAGCCAGGAGACAGGGGGCCTCGGGGAGGGCTACACCTTC. As protein: CASSQETGGLGEGYTF.

This clone was found a few times. The chain has TRBV6-2 or TRBV6-3 and TRBJ1-1; 8 nucleotides line up with TRBD1. From germline, CDR1 is MNHEY and CDR2 SVGEGT. The CDR3 is made up of 12 amino acids. V shed 5 bases and J 8 bases; nucleotides not matched to a gene: 4. CDR3 in DNA: TGTGCCAGCAGTCCCCGGGACAGGGAAGCTTTCTTT. Its translation is CASSPRDREAFF.